Below are 7 T cell receptor beta chains sequenced from a single sample in a study of spatial heterogeneity in lung cancer. Study results and caveats: In tumors, expanded intratumoral alpha and beta TCR counts tracked mutation counts.

Antigen specificity for these receptors is unknown. Time point specified: sample taken at primary tumor resection. MiXCR, applied by TCRdb to the 5' RACE reads, yields one record per CDR3 protein. The repertoire has 9,500 to 13,000 distinct CDR3 sequences, 12% of them found once; the top ten carry roughly a tenth. This material consisted of lung tumor tissue, taken at surgery. The source is a male donor with early-stage non-small cell lung cancer.

Ten or more counts support this clonotype. Little can be read into the size of this beta chain, an off-target read in a library designed for alpha chains. V gene TRBV5-1 combines with J gene TRBJ1-6; D is undetermined. The CDR3 sequence is 14 residues long. V was cut by 1 base and J by 4 bases, with 6 bases left in between. Germline V gene sequence: CDR1 SGHRS, CDR2 YFSETQ. CDR3 in amino acids: CASSLRYYNSPLHF. The CDR3 coding sequence is TGCGCCAGCAGCTTGAGATATTATAATTCACCCCTCCACTTT.

In its sample, this clonotype was seen many times. Since the library was made to target alpha chains, this beta chain is a stray read and its abundance is not meaningful. The rearrangement joins TRBV3-1 to TRBJ2-2, with 11 bases lining up with TRBD2. There are 18 residues in the CDR3. Per the germline V gene, CDR1 is LGHDT and CDR2 is YNNKEL (reference sequence). With 2 bases clipped from V and 5 bases from J, the junction kept 10 bases outside the gene matches. CDR3 amino acids: CASSQRTGLAAFTGELFF. In DNA form, the CDR3 reads TGTGCCAGCAGCCAACGGACGGGACTAGCGGCTTTTACCGGGGAGCTGTTTTTT.

This clonotype was seen at least ten times. Because the library targeted alpha chains, this beta chain is an off-target read whose size means little. This chain connects TRBV6-1 to TRBJ2-2; 8 bases map to TRBD2. Losses at the gene ends were 7 bases for V and 2 bases for J; bases not matched to a gene: 6. The CDR3 extends over 15 amino acids. The germline V gene encodes CDR1 MNHNS and CDR2 SASEGT. The CDR3 coding sequence is TGTGCCAGCATTCTAGTAGCGGGAAACACCGGGGAGCTGTTTTTT. Translated, it gives CASILVAGNTGELFF.

This clonotype was recorded many times. This beta chain lies outside the target of a library built for alpha chains; its clone size means little. The chain links TRBV12-3 or TRBV12-4 to TRBJ2-2; the D gene is possibly TRBD2 (6 bases). The germline V and J ends were trimmed by 3 bases and 3 bases, with 11 bases remaining between them. This CDR3 is 15 amino acids long. Here the CDR3 DNA reads TGTGCCAGCAGTTTTAGGGAGGTCGACACCGGGGAGCTGTTTTTT. It yields the protein CASSFREVDTGELFF.

This clonotype was seen more than once but under ten times. This beta chain turned up in a library designed for alpha chains; as an off-target read, its abundance says little. The V call is TRBV7-2, the J call TRBJ2-3; D ambiguous. The CDR3 is made up of 16 amino acids. In germline, CDR1 is SGHTA, CDR2 FQGNSA. V lost 3 bases and J lost 3, with 16 bases in between. CDR3 sequence (DNA): TGTGCCAGCAGCTTCGACCTAGGGTCAGCTACAGATACGCAGTATTTT. Translated: CASSFDLGSATDTQYF.

This clonotype was seen more than once but under ten times. For a library built for alpha chains, this beta chain is a stray read; little rests on its size. The CDR3 spells CASSPPGETQYF. Written as DNA, the CDR3 is TGTGCCAGCAGCCCCCCAGGGGAGACCCAGTACTTC. This sequence joins TRBV14 and TRBJ2-5; a possible D gene is TRBD1 (5 bases). The CDR3 length is 12 residues. Trimming removed 4 bases from V and 5 bases from J, with 8 bases in between. Per the germline V gene, CDR1 is SGHDN and CDR2 is FVKESK. Full variable domain (outside the CDR3, taken from reference TRBV14 and TRBJ2-5): EAGVTQFPSHSVIEKGQTVTLRCDPISGHDNLYWYRRVMGKEIKFLLHFVKESKQDESGMPNNRFLAERTGGTYSTLKVQPAELEDSGVYFCASSPPGETQYFGPGTRLLVL.

By proportion, this clonotype is medium-sized. Because the library targeted alpha chains, this beta chain is an off-target read whose size means little. This rearrangement joins TRBV29-1 to TRBJ2-1; 7 positions agree with TRBD2. Germline V gives CDR1 SQVTM, CDR2 ANQGSEA. With V trimmed by 3 bases and J by 5 bases, 7 bases remained unmatched. This CDR3 region has 14 residues. CDR3 bases: TGCAGCGTTGAGAGGGGTAGCGGGCACAATGAGCAGTTCTTC. Protein: CSVERGSGHNEQFF.